The sequence of this TCR beta chain was determined in a study of blood T cell repertoires in COVID-19. Study context: Sites in the United States, Italy and Spain provided acute and convalescent COVID-19 samples. From T cells, B-cell-depleted T cells, or PBMCs came the material, which was cDNA or gDNA.

This clone was picked up one time. Source study methods: Quantification of nucleated cells was approximated via reference gene primer amplification. TCRdb's table, derived via immunoSEQ multiplex PCR, lists solely in-frame clones and lacks some. That table is the source of V, J and clone size, and D and trimming were worked out from the DNA. The sample shows some 150,000 clones, just under 85% of them seen only once. Germline values: CDR1 SGHNT, CDR2 YYREEE (reference sequence). The V end was cut by 0 bases, the J end by 4 bases, with 7 bases between. The CDR3 is made up of 13 amino acids. This clonotype was sampled from a woman aged 55-69 years with acute or convalescent COVID-19. The chain couples TRBV5-4 to TRBJ1-2, with D hard to call. The sequenced sample consisted of peripheral blood. The CDR3 nucleotides are TGTGCCAGCAGCTTGGACAGCCTCTATGGCTACACCTTC. Residues: CASSLDSLYGYTF.